This entry describes one T cell receptor beta chain. This sample is drawn from a study of OX40 agonist ivuxolimab in advanced cancers. The germline V gene has CDR1 MGHRA and CDR2 YSYEKL. The trim removed 0 bases at V and 2 bases at J, leaving 2 bases unmatched. This CDR3 region has 15 residues. Generated by immunoSEQ multiplex PCR, the TCRdb table keeps only in-frame clones and is missing some. In the table there are 65,000 to 100,000 clones, over 75% of which are singletons. The chain employs TRBV4-1 and TRBJ2-7; TRBD2 matches 9 bases. This TCR was recovered from an adult with an advanced solid tumor such as melanoma, head and neck, liver or kidney cancer. Material: CD4+ or CD8+ T cells sorted from blood, obtained in a trial of the OX40 agonist ivuxolimab. CDR3 region: CASSQEPSGTYEQYF. CDR3 DNA sequence: TGCGCCAGCAGCCAAGAGCCTAGCGGGACCTACGAGCAGTACTTC.